This T cell receptor (beta chain) is from a study of blood T cell repertoires in COVID-19. About the research overall: Whether acute or convalescent, the COVID-19 samples came from the United States, Italy and Spain. Sample material is recorded as cDNA or gDNA derived from T cells, B-cell-depleted T cells, or PBMCs.

Original handling: By means of reference gene primer amplification, nucleated cell counts were estimated. The protocol was immunoSEQ multiplex PCR, while the TCRdb copy is restricted to in-frame clones and leaves out a portion. That table gives V, J and clone size, and the DNA gave D and trimming. The sample shows about 130,000 clones, more than 80% of them seen only once. The CDR3 length is 15 residues. CDR1 and CDR2 from the germline V gene are LGHNA and YNFKEQ. V dropped 2 bases and J dropped 4 bases, with 14 bases sitting between them. The V gene is TRBV4-2, the J gene TRBJ1-1; D is perhaps TRBD1 (6 bases). This receptor was obtained from an older woman with acute or convalescent COVID-19. The sample consisted of peripheral blood. CDR3 residues: CASSQTLTGRTEAFF. DNA of the CDR3: TGTGCCAGCAGCCAAACCCTTACAGGGCGCACTGAAGCTTTCTTT.